The clone carrying this T cell receptor beta chain was seen a handful of times. The data stem from a study of regulatory T cells in long-lasting Graves disease. Libraries of TCR beta came from iRepertoire HTBI primers plus Arm-PCR of CDR3 regions. MiXCR, run by TCRdb on the multiplex PCR reads, gives a single entry per CDR3 protein. This repertoire shows 250,000 to 300,000 distinct CDR3 sequences, roughly a fifth found once; its top ten account for roughly three fifths. V was shortened by 7 bases and J by 6 bases, with 10 bases between the two germline ends. This CDR3 has 12 residues. The germline V gene encodes CDR1 MDHEN and CDR2 SYDVKM. This sample's time point: persistent/refractory GD, antithyroid drugs over 5 years with positive TRAb. PBMCs were the source of the RNA used for TCR sequencing.

J is TRBJ1-5 and V is TRBV28; D ambiguous. The receptor was derived from a female donor with Graves disease. The sample here was peripheral blood mononuclear cells (PBMCs), taken when the disease was refractory, from a patient treated with antithyroid drugs. The DNA of the CDR3 is TGTGCCAGCACCGCGTCTATTCAGCCCCAGCATTTT. This translates into CASTASIQPQHF. The entire variable domain, with the rest obtained from reference TRBV28 and TRBJ1-5, is as follows: DVKVTQSSRYLVKRTGEKVFLECVQDMDHENMFWYRQDPGLGLRLIYFSYDVKMKEKGDIPEGYSVSREKKERFSLILESASTNQTSMYLCASTASIQPQHFGDGTRLSIL.